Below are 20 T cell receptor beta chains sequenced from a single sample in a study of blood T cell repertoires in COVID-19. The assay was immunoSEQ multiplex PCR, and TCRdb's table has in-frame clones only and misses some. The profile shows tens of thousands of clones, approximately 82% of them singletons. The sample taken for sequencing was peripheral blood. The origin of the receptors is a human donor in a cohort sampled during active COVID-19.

In nucleotides, the CDR3 is TGTGCTAGTGGTTCCCATTTCCAGGGGGTGGGAGATACGCAGTATTTT. It codes for CASGSHFQGVGDTQYF. The chain uses TRBV12-5 and TRBJ2-3; the match to TRBD1 covers 7 bases. CDR3 length equals 16 residues. Unmatched junction bases numbered 12, after V lost 4 bases and J lost 5 bases. CDR1 is LGHNT and CDR2 is FRNRAP in the germline V gene.

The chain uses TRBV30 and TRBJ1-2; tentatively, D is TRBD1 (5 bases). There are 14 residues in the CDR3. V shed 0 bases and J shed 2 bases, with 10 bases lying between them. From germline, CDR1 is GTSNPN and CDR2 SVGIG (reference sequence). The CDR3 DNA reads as TGTGCCTGGAGTGTCAGTCAGGGCAACTATGGCTACACCTTC. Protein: CAWSVSQGNYGYTF.

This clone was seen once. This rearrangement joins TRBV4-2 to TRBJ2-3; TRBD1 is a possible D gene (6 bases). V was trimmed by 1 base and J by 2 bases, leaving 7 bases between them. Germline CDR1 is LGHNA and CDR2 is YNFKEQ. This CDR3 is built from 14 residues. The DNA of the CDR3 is TGTGCCAGCAGCCAAGCAGGGGCCACAGATACGCAGTATTTT. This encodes CASSQAGATDTQYF.

CDR3 residues: CASSQVAGRNTEAFF. CDR3 DNA: TGCGCCAGCAGCCAAGTAGCCGGCAGGAACACTGAAGCTTTCTTT. The chain links TRBV4-3 to TRBJ1-1, with D unclear. CDR1 and CDR2 (germline): LGHNA, YSLEER. Between the trimmed V and J ends, which lost 1 base and 1 base, there was a span of 10 bases. The CDR3 totals 15 residues.

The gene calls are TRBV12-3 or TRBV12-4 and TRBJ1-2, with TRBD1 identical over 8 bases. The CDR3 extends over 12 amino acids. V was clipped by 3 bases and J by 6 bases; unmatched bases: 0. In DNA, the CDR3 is TGTGCCAGCAGTTTGGACAGGGATGGCTACACCTTC. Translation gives CASSLDRDGYTF.

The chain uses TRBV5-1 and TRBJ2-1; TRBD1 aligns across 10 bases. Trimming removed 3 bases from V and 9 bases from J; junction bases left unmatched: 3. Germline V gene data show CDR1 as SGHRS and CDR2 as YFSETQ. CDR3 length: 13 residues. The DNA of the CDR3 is TGCGCCAGCAGCTCGGACAGGGGGACTGAGCAGTTCTTC. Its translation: CASSSDRGTEQFF.

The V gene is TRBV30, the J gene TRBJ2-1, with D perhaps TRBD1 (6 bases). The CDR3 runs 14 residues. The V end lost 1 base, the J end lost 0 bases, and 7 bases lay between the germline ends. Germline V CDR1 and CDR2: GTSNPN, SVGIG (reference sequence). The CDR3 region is CAWSADSSYNEQFF. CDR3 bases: TGTGCCTGGAGTGCGGACAGCTCCTACAATGAGCAGTTCTTC.

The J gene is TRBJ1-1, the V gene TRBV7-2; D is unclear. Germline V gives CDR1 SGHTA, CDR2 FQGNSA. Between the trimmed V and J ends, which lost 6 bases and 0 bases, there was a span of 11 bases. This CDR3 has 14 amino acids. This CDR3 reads CASRLSIMNTEAFF. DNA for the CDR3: TGTGCCAGCAGGCTAAGTATCATGAACACTGAAGCTTTCTTT.

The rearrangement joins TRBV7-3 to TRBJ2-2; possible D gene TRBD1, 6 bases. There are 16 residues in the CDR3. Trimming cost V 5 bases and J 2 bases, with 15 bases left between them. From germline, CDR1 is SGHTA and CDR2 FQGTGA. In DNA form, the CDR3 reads TGTGCCAGCAGCCCCCGGACAGCGGACAACACCGGGGAGCTGTTTTTT. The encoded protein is CASSPRTADNTGELFF.

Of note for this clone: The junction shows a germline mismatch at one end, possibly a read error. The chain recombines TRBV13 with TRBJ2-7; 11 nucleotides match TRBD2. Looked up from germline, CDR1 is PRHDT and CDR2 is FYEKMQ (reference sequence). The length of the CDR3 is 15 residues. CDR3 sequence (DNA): TGCGCCAGCAGCTGGGGGGGGACTAGCGGCCAGGAGCAGTACTTC. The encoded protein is CASSWGGTSGQEQYF.

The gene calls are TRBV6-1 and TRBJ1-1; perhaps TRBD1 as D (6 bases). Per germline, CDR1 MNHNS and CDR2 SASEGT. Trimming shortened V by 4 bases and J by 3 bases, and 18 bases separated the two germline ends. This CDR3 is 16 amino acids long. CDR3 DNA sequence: TGTGCCAGCAGTGCCTTGGGCGGGGGGCCCCACACTGAAGCTTTCTTT. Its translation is CASSALGGGPHTEAFF.

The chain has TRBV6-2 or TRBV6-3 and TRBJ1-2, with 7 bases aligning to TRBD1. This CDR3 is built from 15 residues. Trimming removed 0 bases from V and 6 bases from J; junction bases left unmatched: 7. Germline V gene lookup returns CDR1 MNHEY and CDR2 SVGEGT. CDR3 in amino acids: CASSYSTGAPHGYTF. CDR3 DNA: TGTGCCAGCAGTTACTCTACAGGGGCCCCGCATGGCTACACCTTC.

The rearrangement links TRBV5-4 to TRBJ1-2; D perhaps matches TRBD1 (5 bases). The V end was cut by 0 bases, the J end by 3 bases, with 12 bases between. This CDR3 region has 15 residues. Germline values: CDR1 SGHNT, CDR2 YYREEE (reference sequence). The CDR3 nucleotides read TGTGCCAGCAGCTTGGGTGGCGGGACCGACTATGGCTACACCTTC. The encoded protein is CASSLGGGTDYGYTF.

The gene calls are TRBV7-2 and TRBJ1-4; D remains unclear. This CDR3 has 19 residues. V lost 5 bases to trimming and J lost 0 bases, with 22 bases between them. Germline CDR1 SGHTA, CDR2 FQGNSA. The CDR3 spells CASSPRPGRLTATNEKLFF. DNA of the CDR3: TGTGCCAGCAGCCCCCGCCCGGGGAGACTAACCGCAACTAATGAAAAACTGTTTTTT.

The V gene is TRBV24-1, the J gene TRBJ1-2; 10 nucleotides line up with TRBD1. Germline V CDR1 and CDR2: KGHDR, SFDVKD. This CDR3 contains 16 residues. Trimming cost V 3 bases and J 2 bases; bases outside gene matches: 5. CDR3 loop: CATSDPRTGGNYGYTF. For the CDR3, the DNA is TGTGCCACCAGTGATCCTAGGACAGGGGGGAACTATGGCTACACCTTC.

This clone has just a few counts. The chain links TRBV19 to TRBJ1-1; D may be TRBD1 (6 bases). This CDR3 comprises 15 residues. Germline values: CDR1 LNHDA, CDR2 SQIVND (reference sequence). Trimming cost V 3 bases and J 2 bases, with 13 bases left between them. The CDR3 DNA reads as TGTGCCAGTAGTATTTGGGGGACAAGTAACACTGAAGCTTTCTTT. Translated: CASSIWGTSNTEAFF.

The CDR3 loop reads CASSGRDRVRSEAFF. The CDR3 DNA reads TGTGCCAGTAGTGGAAGGGACAGGGTAAGAAGTGAAGCTTTCTTT. This chain links TRBV19 with TRBJ1-1; 9 bases fit TRBD1. The CDR3 runs to 15 residues. The germline V gene has CDR1 LNHDA and CDR2 SQIVND (reference sequence). Losses at the gene ends were 5 bases for V and 7 bases for J; bases not matched to a gene: 11.

The CDR3 coding sequence is TGTGCCAGTAGCATCCAGGAGGCAGATACGCAGTATTTT. Its translation: CASSIQEADTQYF. The chain is built from TRBV19 and TRBJ2-3; D perhaps matches TRBD2 (5 bases). Trimming pared 6 bases from V and 4 bases from J, leaving 11 bases between. CDR1 LNHDA and CDR2 SQIVND come from the germline V gene (reference sequence). The CDR3 consists of 13 residues.

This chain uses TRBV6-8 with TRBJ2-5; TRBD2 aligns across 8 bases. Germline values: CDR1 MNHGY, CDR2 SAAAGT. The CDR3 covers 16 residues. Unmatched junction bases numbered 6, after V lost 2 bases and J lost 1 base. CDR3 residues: CASSYSGGRCQETQYF. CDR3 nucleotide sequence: TGTGCCAGCAGTTACAGCGGGGGCCGATGCCAAGAGACCCAGTACTTC.

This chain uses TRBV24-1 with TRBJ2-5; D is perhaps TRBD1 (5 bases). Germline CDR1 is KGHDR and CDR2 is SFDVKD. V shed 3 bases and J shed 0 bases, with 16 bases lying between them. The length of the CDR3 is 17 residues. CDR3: CATSDPPPGQNQETQYF. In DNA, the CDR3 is TGTGCCACCAGTGATCCCCCCCCCGGACAAAACCAAGAGACCCAGTACTTC.